This is a list of T cell receptor beta chains from one sample in a study of shared clonotypes between healthy human individuals. Profiling relied on immunoSEQ multiplex PCR, and the TCRdb table lists in-frame clones only, not all of them. Among millions of clones listed, about 94% were seen once. The material sequenced was naive CD8+ T cells sorted from blood. These receptors originate from a man younger than 35 in good health. Both conserved end residues are part of each CDR3. Each record gives: D gene, J gene, clone size, V gene, CDR3 protein, CDR3 DNA. The D gene is left open where the match is weak. Part of the rows lack a size; the others show once, few, many or a class for expanded clones.

>.|TRBJ1-2|once|TRBV4-1
CASSERTANYGYTF
TGCGCCAGCAGCGAAAGGACAGCTAACTATGGCTACACCTTC
>TRBD2|TRBJ2-1|.|TRBV7-8
CASSLSSGGANEQFF
TGTGCCAGCAGCTTATCTAGCGGGGGGGCCAATGAGCAGTTCTTC
>.|TRBJ1-4|.|TRBV4-1
CASSQESGVGEKLFF
TGCGCCAGCAGCCAAGAGTCAGGGGTGGGTGAAAAACTGTTTTTT
>.|TRBJ2-5|.|TRBV2
CASSVRRTGEETQYF
TGTGCCAGCAGTGTTCGGAGGACGGGGGAAGAGACCCAGTACTTC
>.|TRBJ2-6|.|TRBV7-6
CASSLLGSGANVLTF
TGTGCCAGCAGCTTACTTGGGTCCGGGGCCAACGTCCTGACTTTC
>.|TRBJ2-1|.|TRBV11-2
CASSRLGNEQFF
TGTGCCAGCAGCCGCTTGGGCAATGAGCAGTTCTTC
>.|TRBJ2-7|.|TRBV5-8
CASSLDGGGGEQYF
TGTGCCAGCAGCTTGGACGGGGGCGGCGGCGAGCAGTACTTC
>.|TRBJ1-5|.|TRBV7-9
CASSLGVNQPQHF
TGTGCCAGCAGCTTAGGTGTTAATCAGCCCCAGCATTTT
>.|TRBJ2-1|.|TRBV7-9
CASSIETGTRNEQFF
TGTGCCAGCAGCATCGAAACCGGGACTCGGAATGAGCAGTTCTTC
>.|TRBJ1-3|.|TRBV9
CASSLIGGGEEGNTIYF
TGTGCCAGCAGCCTAATCGGAGGGGGGGAGGAAGGAAACACCATATATTTT
>TRBD2|TRBJ2-7|.|TRBV5-4
CASSPAGAPYEQYF
TGTGCCAGCAGCCCAGCGGGGGCCCCCTACGAGCAGTACTTC
>.|TRBJ1-1|.|TRBV27
CASSLRGPNTEAFF
TGTGCCAGCAGTTTGAGAGGGCCGAACACTGAAGCTTTCTTT
>.|TRBJ2-4|.|TRBV6-6
CASRPHSGTAKNIQYF
TGTGCCAGCAGGCCACATTCGGGGACGGCCAAAAACATTCAGTACTTC
>.|TRBJ2-7|.|TRBV6-5
CASSYSTGESSYEQYF
TGTGCCAGCAGTTACTCAACCGGGGAAAGCTCCTACGAGCAGTACTTC
>TRBD2|TRBJ2-3|.|TRBV9
CASSVVGLAEHTDTQYF
TGTGCCAGCAGCGTAGTAGGACTAGCGGAACACACAGATACGCAGTATTTT
>.|TRBJ1-1|.|TRBV27
CASSFAANTEAFF
TGTGCCAGCAGTTTTGCCGCGAACACTGAAGCTTTCTTT
>.|TRBJ1-6|.|TRBV10-2
CASSESTVSSYNSPLHF
TGCGCCAGCAGTGAGTCGACAGTCAGCTCCTATAATTCACCCCTCCACTTT
>.|TRBJ2-2|.|TRBV27
CASSPLNTGELFF
TGTGCCAGCAGTCCCCTAAACACCGGGGAGCTGTTTTTT
>.|TRBJ1-6|.|TRBV4-1
CASSQINSPLHF
TGCGCCAGCAGCCAAATTAATTCACCCCTCCACTTT
>TRBD1|TRBJ1-1|once|TRBV5-4
CASSLFQGGAFF
TGTGCCAGCAGCTTATTTCAGGGGGGAGCTTTCTTT
>.|TRBJ1-5|.|TRBV28
CASSWRGINQPQHF
TGTGCCAGCAGTTGGAGGGGAATCAATCAGCCCCAGCATTTT
>.|TRBJ2-7|.|TRBV4-1
CASSQVEGTYEQYF
TGCGCCAGCAGCCAAGTGGAAGGGACCTACGAGCAGTACTTC
>.|TRBJ2-1|.|TRBV27
CASSSTESGYNEQFF
TGTGCCAGCAGTTCGACGGAAAGCGGTTACAATGAGCAGTTCTTC
>.|TRBJ1-2|.|TRBV28
CASRWALANYGYTF
TGTGCCAGCAGGTGGGCTCTAGCTAACTATGGCTACACCTTC
>.|TRBJ1-1|.|TRBV6-5
CASSYREANTEAFF
TGTGCCAGCAGTTACAGGGAGGCGAACACTGAAGCTTTCTTT
>TRBD1|TRBJ1-5|.|TRBV14
CASSQDRDRGFSNDNQPQHF
TGTGCCAGCAGCCAAGATCGAGACAGGGGGTTTTCTAATGATAATCAGCCCCAGCATTTT
>.|TRBJ2-7|.|TRBV11-2
CASSLQYEQYF
TGTGCCAGCAGCCTACAGTACGAGCAGTACTTC
>TRBD1|TRBJ1-3|.|TRBV6-1
CASSWDSSSGNTIYF
TGTGCCAGCAGTTGGGACAGCTCCTCTGGAAACACCATATATTTT
>.|TRBJ2-5|once|TRBV10-3
CAIRDSQETQYF
TGTGCCATCAGGGACAGTCAAGAGACCCAGTACTTC
>TRBD1|TRBJ1-2|.|TRBV4-3
CASSQGLGQGGYGYTF
TGCGCCAGCAGCCAGGGCCTGGGACAGGGTGGCTATGGCTACACCTTC